Following are 21 T cell receptor beta chains from one sample sequenced in a study of response to subunit inactivated influenza vaccine. TCRdb independently ran MiXCR on the RT-PCR reads; one entry per CDR3 protein. The sample includes about 190,000 distinct CDR3 sequences, around 14% of them seen just once. Here the sequenced sample was CD8+ T cells sorted from PBMCs, taken approximately 5 days after vaccination. These receptors were obtained from a man aged 45 to 65 who received an inactivated influenza vaccine.

This chain links TRBV4-1 with TRBJ2-1; 9 nucleotides agree with TRBD1. The J segment lost 13 bases and the V segment lost 4 bases, leaving 5 bases of the junction unmatched. The CDR3 is 12 residues long. Germline loops: CDR1 MGHRA, CDR2 YSYEKL. The CDR3 region has the DNA TGCGCCAGCAGCCGGGACAGGGTGGATCAGTTCTTC. Encoded protein: CASSRDRVDQFF.

This sequence joins TRBV18 and TRBJ1-2; D not certain. V lost 0 bases and J 0 bases, leaving 14 bases between the germline ends. Germline CDR1 and CDR2: KGHSH and LQKENI. This CDR3 spans 17 amino acids. CDR3 amino acids: CASSPPPGSQANYGYTF. DNA of the CDR3: TGTGCCAGCTCACCACCTCCCGGGTCTCAAGCTAACTATGGCTACACCTTC.

This clonotype was picked up many times. V and J are TRBV10-2 and TRBJ2-7; weak D call: TRBD1 (6 bases). V was clipped by 7 bases and J by 3 bases, with 22 bases between them. Germline values: CDR1 WSHSY, CDR2 SAAADI. CDR3 length: 16 residues. The chain's CDR3 is CASTDISRDNYYEQYF. CDR3 bases: TGCGCCAGCACGGATATAAGTAGGGACAACTACTACGAGCAGTACTTC.

The chain has TRBV4-3 and TRBJ1-1, with no clear D. V was clipped by 5 bases and J by 1 base, with 11 bases between them. CDR1 and CDR2 (germline): LGHNA, YSLEER. The CDR3 spans 14 residues. CDR3 bases: TGCGCCAGCAGCGCGCATGGAGGGAACACTGAAGCTTTCTTT. Translating it yields CASSAHGGNTEAFF.

The gene calls are TRBV3-1 and TRBJ2-3; D is perhaps TRBD2 (5 bases). Trimming removed 2 bases from V and 3 bases from J, with 21 bases in between. From germline, CDR1 is LGHDT and CDR2 YNNKEL (reference sequence). The CDR3 spans 18 residues. CDR3 coding DNA: TGTGCCAGCAGCCAACCCGGACTGACCCCCTATCGAACAGATACGCAGTATTTT. Its translation: CASSQPGLTPYRTDTQYF.

V is TRBV29-1 and J is TRBJ1-2; TRBD1 agrees at 9 bases. After removal of 5 bases from V and 3 bases from J, the junction contained 4 bases not matched to a gene. Germline V gene sequence: CDR1 SQVTM, CDR2 ANQGSEA. This CDR3 region has 13 residues. In DNA, the CDR3 is TGCAGCGTTCCTGACAGGGGGGACTATGGCTACACCTTC. Translating it yields CSVPDRGDYGYTF.

This clonotype is a singleton in its sample. This chain joins TRBV7-9 and TRBJ2-3, with 7 positions matching TRBD1. Losses at the gene ends were 3 bases for V and 3 bases for J; bases not matched to a gene: 6. The CDR3 spans 15 residues. Germline CDR1 and CDR2: SEHNR and FQNEAQ (reference sequence). For the CDR3, the DNA is TGTGCCAGCAGCTTTAGACAGGGCGAAACAGATACGCAGTATTTT. This gives the protein CASSFRQGETDTQYF. The full variable domain, rest sourced from reference TRBV7-9 and TRBJ2-3, is DTGVSQNPRHKITKRGQNVTFRCDPISEHNRLYWYRQTLGQGPEFLTYFQNEAQLEKSRLLSDRFSAERPKGSFSTLEIQRTEQGDSAMYLCASSFRQGETDTQYFGPGTRLTVL.

This clonotype came up a few times. The chain couples TRBV10-3 to TRBJ1-3; TRBD1 matches at 8 bases. Germline V gene lookup returns CDR1 ENHRY and CDR2 SYGVKD. V was clipped by 2 bases and J by 8 bases; unmatched bases: 8. This CDR3 spans 15 amino acids. The DNA of the CDR3 is TGTGCCATCAGTGAGGGTCCAGGGGGCACGGACACCATATATTTT. Its protein product is CAISEGPGGTDTIYF.

The chain links TRBV6-5 to TRBJ1-6, with a tentative D call TRBD1 (5 bases). The CDR3 is 19 residues long. Germline V lookup: CDR1 MNHEY, CDR2 SVGAGI. The ends were cut back, 0 bases at V and 3 bases at J, with 18 bases in the middle. CDR3 DNA: TGTGCCAGCAGTTACTCGATTTATGTGACAGAACTCTATAATTCACCCCTCCACTTT. Amino acids: CASSYSIYVTELYNSPLHF.

This clonotype showed up just a few times. The chain carries TRBV27 and TRBJ1-2, with D unclear. CDR3 size: 15 residues. V dropped 5 bases and J dropped 2 bases, with 15 bases sitting between them. CDR1 is MNHEY and CDR2 is SMNVEV in the germline V gene (reference sequence). The chain's CDR3 is CASSPYGSVNYGYTF. CDR3 nucleotide sequence: TGTGCCAGCAGTCCATATGGCAGTGTCAACTATGGCTACACCTTC.

This clonotype was detected only a few times. The gene calls are TRBV7-2 and TRBJ2-1, with 9 bases matching TRBD2. Germline V gene lookup returns CDR1 SGHTA and CDR2 FQGNSA. The CDR3 loop spans 14 amino acids. Trimming cost V 0 bases and J 12 bases; bases outside gene matches: 6. The CDR3 bases are TGTGCCAGCAGCTTAGCGTTAGCGGGAGATAGGCAGTTCTTC. As protein: CASSLALAGDRQFF.

This clonotype turned up a few times. The chain links TRBV24-1 to TRBJ2-1; 7 bases fit TRBD1. The trim removed 0 bases at V and 14 bases at J, leaving 6 bases unmatched. CDR1 and CDR2 (germline): KGHDR, SFDVKD. CDR3 length: 13 residues. The CDR3 region is CATSDLQGVGEFF. For the CDR3, the DNA is TGTGCCACCAGTGATTTGCAGGGGGTTGGAGAGTTCTTC.

This clonotype occurred a few times. This sequence joins TRBV7-9 and TRBJ1-1; D might be TRBD1 (6 bases). Germline-derived CDR1 and CDR2 are SEHNR and FQNEAQ (reference sequence). Trimming shortened V by 5 bases and J by 4 bases, and 23 bases separated the two germline ends. This CDR3 has 17 residues. DNA of the CDR3: TGTGCCAGCAGCCCGCCCCGGACAGCGCCATCGGGCACTGAAGCTTTCTTT. Translation gives CASSPPRTAPSGTEAFF.

This chain links TRBV20-1 with TRBJ1-2; D unresolved. Trimming left V 0 bases short and J 5 bases short, with 13 bases between. The germline gives CDR1 DFQATT, CDR2 SNEGSKA (reference sequence). CDR3 length: 14 residues. CDR3 in amino acids: CSARDGGGLYGYTF. The CDR3 DNA reads as TGCAGTGCTAGAGATGGCGGCGGCCTGTATGGCTACACCTTC.

This clonotype has more than one count but fewer than ten. A read error may produce the germline difference seen at one junction end. The V gene is TRBV7-6, the J gene TRBJ2-3; TRBD2 is a possible D gene (5 bases). The CDR3 consists of 13 residues. Germline CDR1 reads SGHVS; CDR2 reads FNYEAQ. The CDR3 is CASSLAFTDTQYF. For the CDR3, the DNA is TGTGCCAGCAGCCTAGCCTTCACAGATACGCAGTATTTT.

This clonotype was detected many times. The chain has TRBV7-9 and TRBJ2-2; 11 nucleotides agree with TRBD2. Germline lookup yields CDR1 SEHNR and CDR2 FQNEAQ (reference sequence). V lost 3 bases to trimming and J lost 5 bases; unmatched junction nucleotides: 5. There are 16 residues in the CDR3. The CDR3 DNA follows: TGTGCCAGCAGCTTCGGGACTAGCGGAGATACCGGGGAGCTGTTTTTT. This codes for CASSFGTSGDTGELFF. The whole variable domain, filled in from reference TRBV7-9 and TRBJ2-2, reads DTGVSQNPRHKITKRGQNVTFRCDPISEHNRLYWYRQTLGQGPEFLTYFQNEAQLEKSRLLSDRFSAERPKGSFSTLEIQRTEQGDSAMYLCASSFGTSGDTGELFFGEGSRLTVL.

This clonotype was seen a few times. V is TRBV6-1 and J is TRBJ1-4; TRBD1 is a possible D gene (5 bases). Germline V gene lookup returns CDR1 MNHNS and CDR2 SASEGT. The CDR3 loop spans 15 amino acids. V was trimmed by 6 bases and J by 0 bases, leaving 11 bases between them. CDR3 bases: TGTGCCAGCAGCGAGGGGCGGCCAACTAATGAAAAACTGTTTTTT. It yields the protein CASSEGRPTNEKLFF.

This clonotype showed up many times. J is TRBJ2-7 and V is TRBV7-9; 12 bases align to TRBD1. This CDR3 contains 15 residues. In germline, CDR1 is SEHNR, CDR2 FQNEAQ (reference sequence). V shed 4 bases, J shed 5 bases, and the junction held 6 bases outside the gene matches. The CDR3 sequence is CASSSGQGAINEQYF. Here the CDR3 DNA reads TGTGCCAGCAGCTCGGGACAGGGGGCGATCAACGAGCAGTACTTC.

In this sample, this clonotype turned up many times. The chain links TRBV9 to TRBJ2-7, with TRBD2 matching 10 bases. V lost 3 bases, J lost 3 bases, and 6 bases stayed unmatched. The germline V gene encodes CDR1 SGDLS and CDR2 YYNGEE. The CDR3 runs to 15 residues. The DNA of the CDR3 is TGTGCCAGCAGCGAAACCGGGACTAGCGACTACGAGCAGTACTTC. Encoded protein: CASSETGTSDYEQYF.

This clonotype was seen at least ten times. V usage is TRBV7-8 and J usage is TRBJ2-1; D ambiguous. With 1 base removed from V and 9 bases from J, the gap between germline ends came to 7 bases. The V gene's germline CDR1 is SGHVS and CDR2 FQNEAQ. CDR3 length equals 12 residues. CDR3 in DNA: TGTGCCAGCAGCTTAGACGAGACTGAGCAGTTCTTC. Its translation: CASSLDETEQFF.

This clonotype was observed many times. This chain's CDR3 is CASSTTGLSYGYTF. The CDR3 nucleotides read TGTGCCAGCAGCACGACAGGGCTCAGCTATGGCTACACCTTC. This sequence joins TRBV5-5 and TRBJ1-2, with 7 bases aligning to TRBD1. Germline V gene data show CDR1 as SGHKS and CDR2 as YYEKEE (reference sequence). The junction had 7 bases not matched to a gene; V was cut back by 4 bases and J by 4 bases. The CDR3 has 14 amino acids.